This is a list of T cell receptor beta chains from one sample in a study of T cells in Graves' hyperthyroidism and ophthalmopathy. TCRdb independently ran MiXCR on the multiplex PCR reads; one entry per CDR3 protein. This sample carries around 190,000 distinct CDR3 sequences, roughly 17% of them seen once, and the ten largest clones take 40% to 65%. The sequenced material came from blood. The receptor source for this set is a woman in her fifties or sixties with Graves' hyperthyroidism. The CDR3 runs from the conserved cysteine through the conserved F or W. Each record gives: D gene, clone size, V gene, J gene, CDR3 protein, CDR3 DNA. D genes are given only for firm matches. Part of the rows lack a size; the others show once, few, many or a class for expanded clones.

NA	many	TRBV20-1	TRBJ2-5	CSASGSSWEETQYF	TGCAGTGCTAGCGGGAGCTCATGGGAGGAGACCCAGTACTTC
TRBD2	many	TRBV11-2	TRBJ2-5	CASSSGLVLETQYF	TGTGCCAGCAGCTCCGGACTAGTTTTAGAGACCCAGTACTTC
TRBD2	NA	TRBV7-9	TRBJ2-7	CASILDGAGGPYEQYF	TGTGCCAGCATACTAGACGGGGCGGGAGGGCCATACGAGCAGTACTTC
NA	NA	TRBV9	TRBJ1-2	CASSVEIHPTGGYTF	TGTGCCAGCAGCGTAGAGATCCACCCAACGGGTGGCTACACCTTC
NA	many	TRBV7-2	TRBJ2-3	CASSPTSTDTQYF	TGTGCCAGCAGCCCCACTAGCACAGATACGCAGTATTTT
NA	NA	TRBV30	TRBJ2-6	CAWTLSGANVLTF	TGTGCCTGGACTCTCTCTGGGGCCAACGTCCTGACTTTC
NA	many	TRBV6-1	TRBJ2-1	CASSRHNLQGGNEQFF	TGTGCCAGCAGTCGACACAATCTGCAGGGCGGCAATGAGCAGTTCTTC
TRBD2	many	TRBV20-1	TRBJ2-7	CSARDPLAGALNEQYF	TGCAGTGCTAGAGATCCACTAGCGGGCGCACTTAACGAGCAGTACTTC
NA	few	TRBV5-8	TRBJ1-1	CASSRQAGTEAFF	TGTGCCAGCAGCCGGCAGGCGGGGACTGAAGCTTTCTTT
TRBD2	many	TRBV11-2	TRBJ2-2	CASSLGGRVAGELFF	TGTGCCAGCAGCTTAGGGGGGAGGGTCGCCGGGGAGCTGTTTTTT
NA	many	TRBV7-3	TRBJ2-7	CASSSFGDPAYEQYF	TGTGCCAGCAGCTCCTTCGGGGATCCAGCCTACGAGCAGTACTTC
TRBD2	many	TRBV5-1	TRBJ2-3	CASDWGLAGETDTQYF	TGCGCCAGCGATTGGGGACTAGCGGGAGAAACAGATACGCAGTATTTT
NA	many	TRBV12-3/TRBV12-4	TRBJ2-1	CASSSGGKPNEQFF	TGTGCCAGCAGTTCGGGCGGGAAGCCCAATGAGCAGTTCTTC
NA	few	TRBV20-1	TRBJ2-1	CSARGLSYNEQFF	TGCAGTGCTAGAGGACTTTCCTACAATGAGCAGTTCTTC
NA	NA	TRBV28	TRBJ1-5	CASSLNGPYQPQHF	TGTGCCAGCAGTTTAAACGGTCCTTATCAGCCCCAGCATTTT
NA	few	TRBV7-8	TRBJ1-6	CASSLSGAGERPLHF	TGTGCCAGCAGCTTAAGCGGGGCCGGAGAACGACCCCTCCACTTT
TRBD1	NA	TRBV6-2/TRBV6-3	TRBJ2-7	CASSSPRTGRGNEQYF	TGTGCCAGCAGTTCTCCTCGGACAGGCAGGGGCAACGAGCAGTACTTC
TRBD2	many	TRBV28	TRBJ2-5	CASKTSGGQETQYF	TGTGCCAGCAAAACCTCGGGGGGGCAAGAGACCCAGTACTTC
NA	many	TRBV9	TRBJ1-1	CASSALLNTEAFF	TGTGCCAGCAGCGCCCTGTTGAACACTGAAGCTTTCTTT
TRBD2	NA	TRBV28	TRBJ2-1	CASIAPSGRSPYNEQFF	TGTGCCAGCATCGCACCCAGCGGGAGGAGTCCCTACAATGAGCAGTTCTTC
NA	NA	TRBV19	TRBJ1-1	CASSMGWGGIGSEAFF	TGTGCCAGTAGTATGGGTTGGGGGGGAATCGGTTCTGAAGCTTTCTTT
NA	many	TRBV7-3	TRBJ2-1	CASSLGLAFEQFF	TGTGCCAGCAGCTTAGGGCTAGCGTTTGAGCAGTTCTTC
NA	many	TRBV6-1	TRBJ1-5	CASSEAREGPHQPQHF	TGTGCCAGCAGTGAAGCGAGGGAGGGACCCCATCAGCCCCAGCATTTT
TRBD2	many	TRBV7-6	TRBJ2-1	CASSLVATSGYNEQFF	TGTGCCAGCAGCTTAGTTGCGACTAGCGGGTACAATGAGCAGTTCTTC
NA	NA	TRBV6-2/TRBV6-3	TRBJ2-1	CASSSGVLILLNEQFF	TGTGCCAGCAGTTCCGGGGTGTTAATACTCCTCAATGAGCAGTTCTTC
TRBD2	few	TRBV27	TRBJ2-7	CASSWVAGPFGYEQYF	TGTGCCAGCAGTTGGGTAGCGGGGCCCTTCGGGTACGAGCAGTACTTC
TRBD2	many	TRBV3-1	TRBJ2-1	CASSQEPTSGYEQFF	TGTGCCAGCAGCCAAGAGCCCACTAGCGGGTATGAGCAGTTCTTC
TRBD2	NA	TRBV6-4	TRBJ2-3	CASSDSFGRASDTQYF	TGTGCCAGCAGTGACTCGTTCGGGAGGGCCTCAGATACGCAGTATTTT
TRBD2	many	TRBV3-1	TRBJ2-7	CASSQAPQKTGLAAYYEQYF	TGTGCCAGCAGCCAAGCTCCACAGAAGACGGGACTAGCGGCCTACTACGAGCAGTACTTC
NA	few	TRBV10-3	TRBJ2-6	CAIPTLTAERTSGANVLTF	TGTGCCATTCCTACCCTGACAGCCGAAAGAACCTCTGGGGCCAACGTCCTGACTTTC
TRBD1	NA	TRBV19	TRBJ2-7	CASSKGTGIYEQYF	TGTGCCAGTAGTAAAGGGACAGGGATCTACGAGCAGTACTTC
NA	NA	TRBV7-3	TRBJ2-1	CASSLNINEQFF	TGTGCCAGCAGTTTAAATATCAATGAGCAGTTCTTC
NA	NA	TRBV7-3	TRBJ2-1	CASSLHGGEQFF	TGTGCCAGCAGCTTGCACGGGGGTGAGCAGTTCTTC
NA	many	TRBV27	TRBJ2-1	CASSWGTERYNEQFF	TGTGCCAGCAGTTGGGGAACAGAACGATACAATGAGCAGTTCTTC
NA	few	TRBV5-4	TRBJ1-2	CASSLRGVYGYTF	TGTGCCAGCAGCTTGAGGGGGGTCTATGGCTACACCTTC
NA	NA	TRBV30	TRBJ2-3	CAWGKTTDTQYF	TGTGCCTGGGGGAAGACCACAGATACGCAGTATTTT
TRBD2	NA	TRBV20-1	TRBJ2-7	CSAKTLAGGTVEQYF	TGCAGTGCGAAAACACTAGCGGGAGGGACGGTTGAGCAGTACTTC
NA	many	TRBV6-2/TRBV6-3	TRBJ1-5	CASSYYPGLNPNQPQHF	TGTGCCAGCAGTTATTATCCGGGCCTTAACCCCAATCAGCCCCAGCATTTT
TRBD2	NA	TRBV10-1	TRBJ2-3	CASSEGGGTRDTQYF	TGCGCCAGCAGTGAAGGCGGGGGAACTCGAGATACGCAGTATTTT
NA	many	TRBV19	TRBJ1-1	CASSAAGTMNTEAFF	TGTGCCAGTAGTGCAGCAGGGACCATGAACACTGAAGCTTTCTTT
TRBD1	NA	TRBV6-1	TRBJ2-4	CASGPGQGVGAKNIQYF	TGTGCCAGCGGACCGGGACAGGGGGTCGGGGCCAAAAACATTCAGTACTTC
NA	many	TRBV18	TRBJ1-2	CASSPIETNYGYTF	TGTGCCAGCTCACCCATTGAAACTAACTATGGCTACACCTTC